Presented here are 31 T cell receptor beta chains from one specimen sequenced in a study of cytomegalovirus exposure and HLA in healthy donors. The assay was immunoSEQ multiplex PCR, and TCRdb's table has in-frame clones only and misses some. Here the sample spans 200,000 or so clones, around 84% being singletons. Sequencing was performed on PBMCs. Receptor source: a woman aged 30 to 39 in good health and CMV-seropositive.

The chain couples TRBV27 to TRBJ1-2; 8 bases are a match to TRBD1. This CDR3 comprises 15 residues. The germline gives CDR1 MNHEY, CDR2 SMNVEV (reference sequence). With 4 bases clipped from V and 7 bases from J, the junction kept 11 bases outside the gene matches. The CDR3 region is CASSSYRGNLGGYTF. CDR3 in DNA: TGTGCCAGCAGTTCCTACAGGGGGAATTTAGGTGGCTACACCTTC.

V usage is TRBV6-5 and J usage is TRBJ2-1, with TRBD2 matching over 7 bases. Trimming removed 2 bases from V and 8 bases from J; junction bases left unmatched: 3. This CDR3 is built from 13 residues. Germline CDR1 reads MNHEY; CDR2 reads SVGAGI. CDR3 residues: CASSYGGRDEQFF. CDR3 sequence (DNA): TGTGCCAGCAGTTACGGAGGGAGGGATGAGCAGTTCTTC.

The V call is TRBV5-5, the J call TRBJ1-4, with D hard to call. V was trimmed by 5 bases and J by 4 bases, leaving 9 bases between them. The CDR3 runs to 13 residues. Germline loops: CDR1 SGHKS, CDR2 YYEKEE (reference sequence). The CDR3 reads CASSGQLNEKLFF. CDR3 bases: TGTGCCAGCAGTGGGCAGCTTAATGAAAAACTGTTTTTT.

For this clone: Other DNA sequences within the sample encode an identical CDR3. The rearrangement joins TRBV2 to TRBJ2-7; tentatively, D is TRBD1 (7 bases). Trimming removed 6 bases at V and 4 bases at J, with 10 bases between. This CDR3 is 12 amino acids long. Germline CDR1 SNHLY, CDR2 FYNNEI. As DNA, the CDR3 is TGTGCCAGCAGGCGGGACAGTTACGAGCAGTACTTC. Translated: CASRRDSYEQYF.

In its sample, this clone was seen once. This chain joins TRBV10-1 and TRBJ2-1, with 9 bases that match TRBD1. The CDR3 consists of 15 residues. Germline assignment: CDR1 WNHNN and CDR2 SYGVQD (reference sequence). The ends lost 4 bases at V and 4 bases at J; junction bases unmatched: 5. CDR3: CASSAGTGLYNEQFF. For the CDR3, the DNA is TGCGCCAGCAGTGCCGGGACAGGGCTGTACAATGAGCAGTTCTTC.

This clone has only one observation. The chain carries TRBV9 and TRBJ1-3, with D hard to call. The CDR3 extends over 14 amino acids. Germline CDR1 SGDLS, CDR2 YYNGEE. The V and J ends lost 4 bases and 0 bases respectively, with 8 bases between them. For the CDR3, the DNA is TGTGCCAGCAGCAGAACATACTCTGGAAACACCATATATTTT. This encodes CASSRTYSGNTIYF.

This sequence joins TRBV7-2 and TRBJ2-7, with D tentatively TRBD1 (8 bases). V dropped 5 bases and J dropped 1 base, with 18 bases sitting between them. The CDR3 runs to 16 residues. CDR1 SGHTA and CDR2 FQGNSA come from the germline V gene. In nucleotides, the CDR3 is TGTGCCAGCAGCACACCTGACAGGGGAGGGTCCTACGAGCAGTACTTC. Translation: CASSTPDRGGSYEQYF.

The V gene is TRBV27, the J gene TRBJ2-7, with D possibly being TRBD1 (6 bases). This CDR3 spans 15 amino acids. The germline V and J ends were trimmed by 5 bases and 2 bases, with 16 bases remaining between them. Germline V lookup: CDR1 MNHEY, CDR2 SMNVEV (reference sequence). The CDR3 DNA reads TGTGCCAGCAGTGCCCCGGGACACAGGCCCTACGAGCAGTACTTC. Translating gives CASSAPGHRPYEQYF.

The chain recombines TRBV28 with TRBJ2-2, with D perhaps matching TRBD2 (5 bases). The CDR3 is 13 residues long. CDR1 and CDR2 from the germline V gene are MDHEN and SYDVKM. The V gene lost 6 bases and the J gene lost 4 bases, with 9 bases spanning the gap. Here the CDR3 reads CASRPGLTGELFF. In DNA, the CDR3 is TGTGCCAGCAGACCAGGACTCACCGGGGAGCTGTTTTTT.

V usage is TRBV27 and J usage is TRBJ2-3; 9 bases line up with TRBD1. This CDR3 comprises 14 residues. V trimming: 6 bases; J trimming: 7 bases; junction bases outside the gene matches: 8. The V gene's germline CDR1 is MNHEY and CDR2 SMNVEV (reference sequence). CDR3 DNA sequence: TGTGCCAGCAGGCCGGGACAGGGTGCCTATACGCAGTATTTT. It yields the protein CASRPGQGAYTQYF.

This chain links TRBV29-1 with TRBJ2-5; 7 bases match TRBD1. V lost 5 bases and J lost 5; bases outside the gene matches: 8. CDR3 length: 13 residues. CDR1 is SQVTM and CDR2 is ANQGSEA in the germline V gene. The CDR3 protein is CSVHPQGLETQYF. CDR3 sequence (DNA): TGCAGCGTTCATCCACAGGGGCTGGAGACCCAGTACTTC.

V gene TRBV19 combines with J gene TRBJ1-4, with unresolved D. The V end was cut by 6 bases, the J end by 4 bases, with 12 bases between. The CDR3 length is 14 residues. CDR1 and CDR2 (germline): LNHDA, SQIVND (reference sequence). CDR3 loop: CASSARTGNEKLFF. The CDR3 DNA is TGTGCCAGTAGCGCCCGCACCGGTAATGAAAAACTGTTTTTT. Together with reference TRBV19 and TRBJ1-4, the CDR3 gives the full variable domain: DGGITQSPKYLFRKEGQNVTLSCEQNLNHDAMYWYRQDPGQGLRLIYYSQIVNDFQKGDIAEGYSVSREKKESFPLTVTSAQKNPTAFYLCASSARTGNEKLFFGSGTQLSVL.

The chain links TRBV11-3 to TRBJ2-7; TRBD2 might be the D (5 bases). Trimming left V 3 bases short and J 3 bases short, with 9 bases between. CDR1 and CDR2 from the germline V gene are SGHNT and YENEEA. The CDR3 runs to 13 residues. CDR3 coding DNA: TGTGCCAGCAGCTTGGACTTGAACTACGAGCAGTACTTC. It specifies CASSLDLNYEQYF.

CDR3 region: CASSPPERRVSIQYF. The CDR3 DNA reads TGTGCCAGCTCACCACCCGAAAGGAGGGTATCCATTCAGTACTTC. V is TRBV18 and J is TRBJ2-4, with D perhaps TRBD2 (6 bases). CDR1 is KGHSH, CDR2 LQKENI, per germline. The CDR3 runs to 15 residues. Trimming shortened V by 0 bases and J by 9 bases, and 15 bases separated the two germline ends.

The V call is TRBV28, the J call TRBJ2-7; the D gene is possibly TRBD2 (6 bases). Between the trimmed V and J ends, which lost 6 bases and 7 bases, there was a span of 13 bases. The CDR3 runs to 12 residues. The germline V gene has CDR1 MDHEN and CDR2 SYDVKM. CDR3 sequence reads: CASSGSLWEQYF. CDR3 bases: TGTGCCAGCAGCGGGAGTCTCTGGGAGCAGTACTTC. The full variable domain, its missing parts supplied by reference TRBV28 and TRBJ2-7, is DVKVTQSSRYLVKRTGEKVFLECVQDMDHENMFWYRQDPGLGLRLIYFSYDVKMKEKGDIPEGYSVSREKKERFSLILESASTNQTSMYLCASSGSLWEQYFGPGTRLTVT.

V and J are TRBV6-1 and TRBJ2-7; 9 bases line up with TRBD1. Germline CDR1 and CDR2: MNHNS and SASEGT. The CDR3 has 15 residues. V lost 0 bases, J lost 9 bases, and 9 bases stayed unmatched. The DNA for the CDR3 is TGTGCCAGCAGTGAAGCTCAGACAGGGGGAATTAGGCAGTACTTC. Translating gives CASSEAQTGGIRQYF.

The rearrangement uses TRBV30 and TRBJ2-4; 7 bases fit TRBD2. CDR3 length: 15 residues. The V gene end was trimmed by 3 bases and the J gene end by 6 bases; junction bases not matched to a gene: 11. The germline V gene encodes CDR1 GTSNPN and CDR2 SVGIG (reference sequence). CDR3 region: CAWREASGSRNIQYF. The CDR3 bases are TGTGCCTGGAGAGAGGCTAGCGGTAGCCGAAACATTCAGTACTTC.

The chain couples TRBV7-8 to TRBJ2-3, with D perhaps matching TRBD2 (6 bases). Germline V gene data show CDR1 as SGHVS and CDR2 as FQNEAQ. The CDR3 covers 14 residues. The ends were cut back, 11 bases at V and 2 bases at J, with 17 bases in the middle. The CDR3 bases are TGTGCCCTTGGGTCGGCGGGACTCACAGATACGCAGTATTTT. Encoded protein: CALGSAGLTDTQYF. Variable domain in full (rest from reference TRBV7-8 and TRBJ2-3): GAGVSQSPRYKVAKRGQDVALRCDPISGHVSLFWYQQALGQGPEFLTYFQNEAQLDKSGLPSDRFFAERPEGSVSTLKIQRTQQEDSAVYLCALGSAGLTDTQYFGPGTRLTVL.

The CDR3 region is CASSVSGGGLGNTIYF. DNA for the CDR3: TGTGCCAGCAGCGTATCAGGGGGAGGCCTCGGAAACACCATATATTTT. This chain links TRBV9 with TRBJ1-3; 7 bases agree with TRBD1. V shed 1 base, J shed 4 bases, and the junction held 8 bases outside the gene matches. In germline, CDR1 is SGDLS, CDR2 YYNGEE. The CDR3 has 16 residues.

J is TRBJ2-2 and V is TRBV2, with D tentatively TRBD1 (5 bases). This CDR3 is 14 amino acids long. Trimming left V 8 bases short and J 0 bases short, with 10 bases between. Germline values: CDR1 SNHLY, CDR2 FYNNEI. The CDR3 loop reads CASARQTNTGELFF. Written as DNA, the CDR3 is TGTGCCAGCGCCCGACAGACGAACACCGGGGAGCTGTTTTTT.

J is TRBJ2-2 and V is TRBV6-6; 9 bases fit TRBD2. Per germline, CDR1 MNHNY and CDR2 SVGAGI (reference sequence). Trimming removed 6 bases from V and 3 bases from J; junction bases left unmatched: 8. The CDR3 contains 16 residues. CDR3 sequence: CASRPGAGGHTGELFF. As DNA, the CDR3 is TGTGCCAGCAGGCCTGGGGCGGGAGGGCACACCGGGGAGCTGTTTTTT.

CDR3 DNA sequence: TGTGCCAGCAGTGGCAGGAGGGCGCCCCAGCATTTT. It encodes CASSGRRAPQHF. V is TRBV6-1 and J is TRBJ1-5, with D hard to call. Germline CDR1 reads MNHNS; CDR2 reads SASEGT. V was shortened by 4 bases and J by 9 bases, with 10 bases between the two germline ends. The CDR3 is 12 residues long.

The chain links TRBV27 to TRBJ1-1; the D gene is possibly TRBD1 (5 bases). The CDR3 loop spans 14 amino acids. Trimming cost V 3 bases and J 4 bases, with 12 bases left between them. CDR1 is MNHEY, CDR2 SMNVEV, per germline (reference sequence). CDR3 region: CASSFGGAVTEAFF. The CDR3 region has the DNA TGTGCCAGCAGTTTCGGGGGAGCGGTCACTGAAGCTTTCTTT.

This clone was seen only once. This chain joins TRBV6-5 and TRBJ2-7; TRBD1 is a possible D gene (6 bases). Trimming removed 6 bases from V and 2 bases from J, with 17 bases in between. The CDR3 consists of 15 residues. The germline gives CDR1 MNHEY, CDR2 SVGAGI. CDR3 sequence: CASSSGVPITYEQYF. CDR3 nucleotide sequence: TGTGCCAGCAGCTCAGGGGTCCCCATAACCTACGAGCAGTACTTC.

This clone showed up just a few times. This chain uses TRBV6-5 with TRBJ1-3, with D uncertain. This CDR3 has 15 residues. CDR1 and CDR2 (germline): MNHEY, SVGAGI. The V gene lost 5 bases and the J gene lost 4 bases, with 15 bases spanning the gap. In nucleotides, the CDR3 is TGTGCCAGCAGTATGACGGAAGACTCAGGAAACACCATATATTTT. As protein: CASSMTEDSGNTIYF.

The gene calls are TRBV19 and TRBJ2-7, with 11 positions matching TRBD2. V shed 7 bases and J 2 bases; nucleotides not matched to a gene: 1. The CDR3 runs 13 residues. Germline V gives CDR1 LNHDA, CDR2 SQIVND (reference sequence). The CDR3 DNA is TGTGCCAGTAAACTAGCGGGGGCCTACGAGCAGTACTTC. It codes for CASKLAGAYEQYF.

This sequence joins TRBV6-5 and TRBJ1-2, with TRBD1 identical over 10 bases. Germline V gene lookup returns CDR1 MNHEY and CDR2 SVGAGI. Unmatched junction bases numbered 8, after V lost 6 bases and J lost 13 bases. The CDR3 extends over 12 amino acids. CDR3: CASSFDRGQRTF. CDR3 bases: TGTGCCAGCAGCTTTGACAGGGGGCAACGCACCTTC.

The chain carries TRBV10-1 and TRBJ2-7; TRBD1 matches at 7 bases. V was clipped by 2 bases and J by 2 bases; unmatched bases: 3. CDR3 length: 14 residues. Germline CDR1 reads WNHNN; CDR2 reads SYGVQD (reference sequence). The CDR3 sequence: CASSEEDRPYEQYF. CDR3 DNA sequence: TGCGCCAGCAGTGAGGAGGACAGGCCCTACGAGCAGTACTTC.

This rearrangement joins TRBV5-6 to TRBJ2-3; a possible D gene is TRBD2 (6 bases). Germline V lookup: CDR1 SGHDT, CDR2 YYEEEE. The CDR3 spans 15 residues. V shed 0 bases and J shed 2 bases, with 10 bases lying between them. Here the CDR3 DNA reads TGTGCCAGCAGCTTGGGTAGCGGAGCCACAGATACGCAGTATTTT. The encoded protein is CASSLGSGATDTQYF.

This chain connects TRBV27 to TRBJ2-7; maybe TRBD2 (6 bases). The CDR3 runs 13 residues. CDR1 MNHEY and CDR2 SMNVEV come from the germline V gene (reference sequence). The germline V and J ends were trimmed by 2 bases and 3 bases, with 8 bases remaining between them. The CDR3 loop reads CASSLGTHYEQYF. In DNA form, the CDR3 reads TGTGCCAGCAGTTTAGGGACTCACTACGAGCAGTACTTC.

The chain combines TRBV27 with TRBJ1-1, with a tentative D call TRBD1 (5 bases). V shed 8 bases and J shed 5 bases, with 21 bases lying between them. The germline gives CDR1 MNHEY, CDR2 SMNVEV (reference sequence). The CDR3 loop spans 15 amino acids. CDR3 DNA sequence: TGTGCCAGCCGCTCAGGGAGGTGGGGTAGTACTGAAGCTTTCTTT. This sequence encodes CASRSGRWGSTEAFF.